A selection of T cell receptor beta chains follows, all from one sample in a study of blood T cells in healthy people across ages. TCRdb called the 5' RACE reads again in MiXCR, with one record for every CDR3 protein. Of around 1.5 million distinct CDR3 sequences in the sample, 30% to 40% were seen once. The specimen sequenced was blood. The receptors originated from a woman aged 30 to 39 in good health. Each CDR3 is given with its conserved first and last residue. D genes are given only for firm matches. Not all rows give a size; the values are once, few, many and, for expanded clones, a class.

size	V	J	D	CDR3	DNA
few	TRBV5-1	TRBJ1-1	.	CASSLVGVSTEAFF	TGCGCCAGCAGCTTGGTGGGGGTTAGCACTGAAGCTTTCTTT
many	TRBV29-1	TRBJ2-7	.	CSVGGIDPTRADEQYF	TGCAGCGTGGGTGGAATAGACCCGACTCGGGCTGACGAGCAGTACTTC
.	TRBV20-1	TRBJ2-7	.	CSASSAASAGSYEQYF	TGCAGTGCTAGTTCCGCGGCCTCGGCGGGGTCCTACGAGCAGTACTTC
.	TRBV20-1	TRBJ2-1	.	CSAKARVNEQFF	TGCAGTGCTAAGGCCAGGGTCAATGAGCAGTTCTTC
.	TRBV27	TRBJ2-3	.	CASRLEGGTDTQYF	TGTGCCAGCAGGCTTGAAGGGGGCACAGATACGCAGTATTTT
once	TRBV15	TRBJ2-4	.	CATSDGVKNIQYF	TGTGCCACCAGCGACGGAGTCAAAAACATTCAGTACTTC
.	TRBV18	TRBJ2-1	TRBD1	CASSAGQGDGEQFF	TGTGCCAGCTCAGCCGGGCAGGGGGACGGTGAGCAGTTCTTC
.	TRBV7-9	TRBJ2-5	.	CASSLEAEGVETQYF	TGTGCCAGCAGCTTAGAGGCGGAGGGGGTTGAGACCCAGTACTTC
.	TRBV5-8	TRBJ1-5	TRBD1	CASSFGTGGTQPQHF	TGTGCCAGCAGCTTCGGGACAGGGGGAACTCAGCCCCAGCATTTT
few	TRBV20-1	TRBJ2-5	TRBD2	CSARDIKGLAQETQYF	TGCAGTGCTAGAGATATAAAGGGACTAGCCCAGGAGACCCAGTACTTC
many	TRBV9	TRBJ2-7	TRBD1	CASSVEGQVYEQYF	TGTGCCAGCAGCGTTGAGGGACAGGTGTACGAGCAGTACTTC
.	TRBV2	TRBJ2-1	.	CASSPLRRHNEQFF	TGTGCCAGCAGTCCCCTGCGTCGGCACAATGAGCAGTTCTTC
few	TRBV20-1	TRBJ2-7	TRBD2	CSANSGGSFSYEQYF	TGCAGTGCTAATAGCGGGGGGTCCTTCTCCTACGAGCAGTACTTC
.	TRBV9	TRBJ2-1	.	CASSVAGGAEFF	.
.	TRBV6-1	TRBJ2-7	TRBD2	CASSVWTSGAYEQYF	TGTGCCAGCAGTGTTTGGACTAGCGGAGCCTACGAGCAGTACTTC
once	TRBV19	TRBJ2-1	.	CASSIYRGSNEQFF	TGTGCCAGTAGTATATACCGGGGTTCGAATGAGCAGTTCTTC
.	TRBV5-1	TRBJ2-7	.	CACRVGDYEQYF	TGCGCCTGCCGAGTTGGGGACTACGAGCAGTACTTC
.	TRBV29-1	TRBJ1-1	.	CSVVTLSGNTEAFF	TGCAGCGTCGTGACCCTTTCGGGGAACACTGAAGCTTTCTTT
.	TRBV15	TRBJ1-5	TRBD1	CATSRRTGFSNQPQHF	TGTGCCACCAGCAGACGGACAGGGTTTAGCAATCAGCCCCAGCATTTT
.	TRBV6-2/TRBV6-3	TRBJ2-7	.	CSSSYGGVDYEQYF	TGTTCCAGCAGTTACGGCGGGGTTGACTACGAGCAGTACTTC
.	TRBV30	TRBJ1-1	.	CAWSPQTEAFF	TGTGCCTGGAGTCCACAGACTGAAGCTTTCTTT
few	TRBV9	TRBJ2-3	TRBD1	CASSVEGQGATDTQYF	TGTGCCAGCAGCGTAGAGGGGCAGGGGGCCACAGATACGCAGTATTTT
many	TRBV7-9	TRBJ2-6	.	CASSSDPPAGANVLTF	TGTGCCAGCAGCTCTGACCCCCCGGCCGGGGCCAACGTCCTGACTTTC
few	TRBV20-1	TRBJ1-1	.	CSARVGGGTEAFF	TGCAGTGCTAGAGTGGGCGGGGGCACTGAAGCTTTCTTT
.	TRBV9	TRBJ2-2	.	CASSVVGGHTGELFF	TGTGCCAGCAGCGTAGTGGGGGGGCACACCGGGGAGCTGTTTTTT
.	TRBV5-1	TRBJ1-5	.	CASSLEGASGPQHF	TGCGCCAGCAGCTTGGAAGGTGCCTCGGGGCCCCAGCATTTT
.	TRBV7-8	TRBJ2-6	TRBD2	CASRGGRNSGANVLTF	TGTGCCAGCAGGGGGGGGAGGAACTCTGGGGCCAACGTCCTGACTTTC
.	TRBV27	TRBJ1-2	.	CASSLGQGPFYGYTF	TGTGCCAGCAGTTTGGGTCAGGGGCCCTTCTATGGCTACACCTTC
few	TRBV20-1	TRBJ2-1	.	CSARDLSGNEQFF	TGCAGTGCTAGAGATCTTAGTGGGAATGAGCAGTTCTTC
few	TRBV7-2	TRBJ1-5	.	CASSLSSGGQPQHF	TGTGCCAGCTCTCTAAGTTCCGGGGGGCAGCCCCAGCATTTT
.	TRBV5-1	TRBJ2-5	TRBD1	CASSFQTGGGETQYF	TGCGCCAGCAGCTTTCAGACAGGGGGCGGTGAGACCCAGTACTTC
once	TRBV6-5	TRBJ2-3	TRBD2	CASSYSKGLKPGNTQYF	TGTGCCAGCAGTTACTCGAAGGGACTAAAGCCGGGAAATACGCAGTATTTT
.	TRBV3-1	TRBJ2-7	.	CASNQANEQYF	TGTGCCAGCAACCAAGCAAACGAGCAGTACTTC
.	TRBV2	TRBJ2-7	.	CASSVAGEQYF	TGTGCCAGCAGTGTAGCTGGCGAGCAGTACTTC
.	TRBV30	TRBJ1-4	.	CARSPWGGARREKLFF	TGTGCCCGGAGTCCTTGGGGGGGGGCCAGAAGAGAAAAACTGTTTTTT
.	TRBV4-1	TRBJ2-1	.	CVSSHLEGAGPLRWFF	TGCGTCAGCAGCCACCTCGAAGGGGCGGGGCCTCTCCGGTGGTTCTTC
.	TRBV5-1	TRBJ2-1	TRBD2	CASNYPTSGGAHNEQFF	TGCGCCAGCAACTACCCGACTAGCGGGGGGGCCCACAATGAGCAGTTCTTC
.	TRBV7-8	TRBJ2-5	.	CASSWAPQETQYF	TGTGCCAGCAGCTGGGCACCTCAAGAGACCCAGTACTTC
.	TRBV7-3	TRBJ2-1	TRBD2	CASSRTSGGYDEQFF	TGTGCCAGCAGCCGAACTAGCGGGGGGTACGATGAGCAGTTCTTC
few	TRBV15	TRBJ2-5	.	CATSRGDGPQETQYF	TGTGCCACCAGCAGAGGGGACGGACCTCAAGAGACCCAGTACTTC
once	TRBV30	TRBJ2-1	.	CAWSAGQSHNEQFF	TGTGCCTGGAGTGCCGGACAGAGCCACAATGAGCAGTTCTTC
.	TRBV27	TRBJ2-7	.	CASSYDREDYEQYF	TGTGCCAGCAGTTACGACAGAGAAGACTACGAGCAGTACTTC
.	TRBV14	TRBJ1-1	TRBD1	CASSQPGQGRLVDTEAFF	TGTGCCAGCAGCCAACCAGGACAGGGAAGGTTGGTTGACACTGAAGCTTTCTTT
.	TRBV5-1	TRBJ2-5	TRBD2	CASKASGGQETQYF	TGCGCCAGCAAGGCTAGCGGGGGCCAAGAGACCCAGTACTTC
few	TRBV20-1	TRBJ1-2	TRBD1	CSASPPLGGQYGYTF	TGCAGTGCTAGCCCTCCGTTAGGGGGACAGTATGGCTACACCTTC
.	TRBV2	TRBJ2-5	.	CASSEWTEGTQYF	TGTGCCAGCAGTGAGTGGACGGAAGGGACCCAGTACTTC
few	TRBV6-2/TRBV6-3	TRBJ2-1	.	CASSYYRNSYNEQFF	TGTGCCAGCAGTTACTACAGGAATTCCTACAATGAGCAGTTCTTC
.	TRBV20-1	TRBJ2-7	TRBD2	CSQRERDGYEQYF	TGCAGCCAAAGGGAGCGGGATGGTTACGAGCAGTACTTC
once	TRBV2	TRBJ2-5	.	CASTGEVEETQYF	TGTGCCAGCACAGGGGAAGTCGAAGAGACCCAGTACTTC
few	TRBV4-2	TRBJ1-2	.	CASSQEARSTVTNGYTF	TGTGCCAGCAGCCAAGAGGCCAGGAGCACAGTAACTAATGGCTACACCTTC
few	TRBV15	TRBJ1-2	.	CATSRAYGAQGYTF	TGTGCCACCAGCAGAGCTTATGGGGCGCAAGGCTACACCTTC
few	TRBV5-1	TRBJ2-1	.	CASSIGMSEQFF	TGCGCCAGCAGCATAGGGATGAGTGAGCAGTTCTTC
few	TRBV6-1	TRBJ2-3	.	CASSSGGARDTQYF	TGTGCCAGCAGTTCTGGGGGGGCCCGAGATACGCAGTATTTT
few	TRBV10-3	TRBJ2-5	.	CAAGTQETQYF	TGTGCCGCCGGGACCCAAGAGACCCAGTACTTC
few	TRBV3-1	TRBJ1-6	.	CASSQSEGPLHF	TGTGCCAGCAGCCAGTCCGAGGGGCCCCTCCACTTT